Here is one TCR beta chain with its context. Germline CDR1 and CDR2: SGHDN and FVKESK. The V segment lost 11 bases and the J segment 7 bases; nucleotides outside the gene matches: 10. The CDR3 loop spans 12 amino acids. These data originate in a study of blood T cell repertoires in COVID-19. Study information: Researchers got acute and convalescent COVID-19 samples from the United States, Italy and Spain. From T cells, B-cell-depleted T cells, or PBMCs came the material, which was cDNA or gDNA.

Authors' analysis steps: Scientists estimated how many nucleated cells there were by amplifying reference gene primers. Assay used: immunoSEQ multiplex PCR; TCRdb lists only in-frame clones, some missing. From that table come the V and J calls and clone size; the DNA was used to work out D and trimming. The sample contains fewer than 150,000 clones, about four fifths of which appear only once. This clonotype originated in a human donor in a cohort sampled during active COVID-19. What was sequenced was peripheral blood. This sequence joins TRBV14 and TRBJ1-1; 7 nucleotides align to TRBD1. The CDR3 DNA is TGTGCCTATTCTAGGGGGCGAGGTGAAGCTTTCTTT. Its translation: CAYSRGRGEAFF. Filled out from reference TRBV14 and TRBJ1-1, the complete variable domain reads EAGVTQFPSHSVIEKGQTVTLRCDPISGHDNLYWYRRVMGKEIKFLLHFVKESKQDESGMPNNRFLAERTGGTYSTLKVQPAELEDSGVYFCAYSRGRGEAFFGQGTRLTVV.